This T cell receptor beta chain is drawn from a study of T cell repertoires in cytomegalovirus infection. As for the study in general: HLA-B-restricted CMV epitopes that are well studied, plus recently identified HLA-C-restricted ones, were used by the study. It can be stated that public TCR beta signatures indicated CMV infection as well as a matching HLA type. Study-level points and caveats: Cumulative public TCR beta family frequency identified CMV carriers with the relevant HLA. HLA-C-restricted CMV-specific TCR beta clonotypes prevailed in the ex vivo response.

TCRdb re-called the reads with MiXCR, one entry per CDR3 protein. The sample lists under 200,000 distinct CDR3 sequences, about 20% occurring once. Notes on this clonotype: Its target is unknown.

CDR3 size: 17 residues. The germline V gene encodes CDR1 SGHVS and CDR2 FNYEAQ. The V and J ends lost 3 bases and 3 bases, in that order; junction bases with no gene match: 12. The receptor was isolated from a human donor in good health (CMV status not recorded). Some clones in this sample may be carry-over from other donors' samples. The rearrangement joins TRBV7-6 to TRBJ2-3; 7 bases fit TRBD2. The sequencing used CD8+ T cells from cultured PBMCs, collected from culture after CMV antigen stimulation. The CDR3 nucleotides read TGTGCCAGCAGCTTTCATCGTACCCAGGGAGGGACAGATACGCAGTATTTT. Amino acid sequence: CASSFHRTQGGTDTQYF.